What follows are 12 T cell receptor beta chains derived from one specimen sequenced in a study of Graves' ophthalmopathy and Graves' hyperthyroidism. TCR beta CDR3 amplification used RNA transcripts. HTBI primers were employed in first-round RT-PCR, then a second-round multiplex PCR followed. MiXCR, applied by TCRdb to the multiplex PCR reads, yields one record per CDR3 protein. The sample lists 200,000 to 300,000 distinct CDR3 sequences, around 42% seen once, with roughly 45% in the top ten. The material sequenced was peripheral blood. The receptors here all came from an adult man with Graves' ophthalmopathy.

This clonotype was found a few times. The chain uses TRBV29-1 and TRBJ2-5; 7 bases align to TRBD1. The germline V gene has CDR1 SQVTM and CDR2 ANQGSEA. V lost 6 bases and J lost 5; bases outside the gene matches: 6. The CDR3 is made up of 12 amino acids. The CDR3 region has the DNA TGCAGCGTGGTGATGACAGGGGAGACCCAGTACTTC. This gives the protein CSVVMTGETQYF.

The rearrangement uses TRBV9 and TRBJ1-6; a weak D match, TRBD1 (5 bases). Germline V gene sequence: CDR1 SGDLS, CDR2 YYNGEE. The CDR3 covers 18 residues. V was cut by 4 bases and J by 7 bases, with 24 bases left in between. Written as DNA, the CDR3 is TGTGCCAGCAGCTTACCGAGACGCGGAGGGACTGGGAATTCACCCCTCCACTTT. The encoded protein is CASSLPRRGGTGNSPLHF.

The rearrangement uses TRBV7-8 and TRBJ1-2; 9 positions agree with TRBD1. With V trimmed by 3 bases and J by 3 bases, 8 bases remained unmatched. The CDR3 spans 16 residues. In germline, CDR1 is SGHVS, CDR2 FQNEAQ. CDR3 region: CASSFSGDRDDYGYTF. The CDR3 DNA sequence: TGTGCCAGCAGCTTTTCCGGGGACAGGGATGACTATGGCTACACCTTC.

The chain employs TRBV10-2 and TRBJ1-1, with 8 bases aligning to TRBD1. Germline trimming cut 2 bases from V and 5 bases from J; bases unmatched to any gene: 4. CDR3 size: 14 residues. Germline-derived CDR1 and CDR2 are WSHSY and SAAADI. The CDR3 here is CASSEPRGLTEAFF. The DNA of the CDR3 is TGCGCCAGCAGTGAGCCCAGGGGGCTTACTGAAGCTTTCTTT.

The table lists this clonotype with a few counts. The chain joins TRBV24-1 to TRBJ2-5, with D possibly being TRBD1 or TRBD2 (5 bases each). Germline values: CDR1 KGHDR, CDR2 SFDVKD. CDR3 length: 15 amino acids. The V gene lost 5 bases and the J gene lost 2 bases, with 14 bases spanning the gap. CDR3 DNA sequence: TGTGCCACCAGTGTATCGGGACGAACGCAAGAGACCCAGTACTTC. Translating gives CATSVSGRTQETQYF.

This clonotype turned up a few times. The rearrangement uses TRBV9 and TRBJ2-6, with D perhaps matching TRBD2 (5 bases). The CDR3 runs 15 residues. Germline V gene sequence: CDR1 SGDLS, CDR2 YYNGEE. Trimming pared 1 base from V and 0 bases from J, leaving 5 bases between. CDR3 region: CASSVSGSGANVLTF. The CDR3 DNA is TGTGCCAGCAGCGTAAGCGGCTCTGGGGCCAACGTCCTGACTTTC.

The chain is built from TRBV12-3 or TRBV12-4 and TRBJ2-2, with D tentatively TRBD2 (6 bases). The CDR3 contains 16 residues. The chain's CDR3 is CASGFGTYENTGELFF. In DNA, the CDR3 is TGTGCTAGTGGTTTTGGGACTTATGAGAACACCGGGGAGCTGTTTTTT.

J is TRBJ2-7 and V is TRBV28; a possible D gene is TRBD2 (6 bases). V was shortened by 5 bases and J by 0 bases, with 17 bases between the two germline ends. This CDR3 region has 16 residues. Looked up from germline, CDR1 is MDHEN and CDR2 is SYDVKM. The DNA of the CDR3 is TGTGCCAGCAGTCTGAGTGGGAGGCAATCCTCCTACGAGCAGTACTTC. This translates into CASSLSGRQSSYEQYF.

This clonotype has at least ten counts. V gene TRBV19 combines with J gene TRBJ1-1; 8 nucleotides agree with TRBD1. J was trimmed by 1 base and V by 7 bases; bases with no gene match: 2. CDR3 length: 13 residues. CDR1 is LNHDA, CDR2 SQIVND, per germline (reference sequence). CDR3 sequence reads: CASKDRENTEAFF. The CDR3 DNA follows: TGTGCCAGTAAGGACAGGGAGAACACTGAAGCTTTCTTT.

The rearrangement links TRBV2 to TRBJ2-2; 8 nucleotides match TRBD1. Germline CDR1 is SNHLY and CDR2 is FYNNEI. J was trimmed by 4 bases and V by 6 bases; bases with no gene match: 7. The length of the CDR3 is 15 residues. CDR3 residues: CASRKGQDFTGELFF. The CDR3 region has the DNA TGTGCCAGCAGAAAGGGACAGGATTTCACCGGGGAGCTGTTTTTT.

This clonotype has a handful of counts. The rearrangement uses TRBV7-2 and TRBJ1-1, with D hard to call. The CDR3 has 12 amino acids. CDR1 is SGHTA and CDR2 is FQGNSA in the germline V gene. The V gene lost 8 bases and the J gene lost 6 bases, with 13 bases spanning the gap. DNA for the CDR3: TGTGCCAGCGCTCGAGACTTCGCTGAAGCTTTCTTT. Protein sequence: CASARDFAEAFF.

This clonotype has only a few counts. This sequence joins TRBV7-9 and TRBJ1-1; D ambiguous. Germline loops: CDR1 SEHNR, CDR2 FQNEAQ (reference sequence). The CDR3 spans 15 residues. V lost 5 bases to trimming and J lost 3 bases, with 16 bases between them. DNA for the CDR3: TGTGCCAGCAGCATTAACCCAGGATCGGACACTGAAGCTTTCTTT. Translating it yields CASSINPGSDTEAFF. Full variable domain (remainder filled in from reference TRBV7-9 and TRBJ1-1): DTGVSQNPRHKITKRGQNVTFRCDPISEHNRLYWYRQTLGQGPEFLTYFQNEAQLEKSRLLSDRFSAERPKGSFSTLEIQRTEQGDSAMYLCASSINPGSDTEAFFGQGTRLTVV.